This T cell receptor (beta chain) was recovered during a study of regulatory T cells in long-lasting Graves disease. The authors built TCR beta libraries using iRepertoire HTBI primers and Arm-PCR of CDR3 regions. TCRdb recomputed calls from the multiplex PCR reads with MiXCR, one row per CDR3 protein. The sample contains around 360,000 distinct CDR3 sequences, roughly 16% of which appear only once. This clonotype was counted at least ten times. V was trimmed by 10 bases and J by 6 bases, leaving 18 bases between them. This CDR3 region has 13 residues. Germline lookup yields CDR1 MNHNS and CDR2 SASEGT. Time point: newly diagnosed GD, antithyroid drugs for less than 3 months. RNA from PBMCs was the source of the TCR library. This sample also appeared in a second study, on T cells in Graves' hyperthyroidism and ophthalmopathy.

The sequence derives from a woman aged 18 to 35 with Graves disease. This material consisted of peripheral blood mononuclear cells (PBMCs), taken at new diagnosis, from a patient treated with antithyroid drugs. The rearrangement links TRBV6-1 to TRBJ1-1; no firm D call. The CDR3 reads CAINRQLAAEAFF. The DNA of the CDR3 is TGTGCCATCAATAGGCAGCTTGCGGCTGAAGCTTTCTTT.